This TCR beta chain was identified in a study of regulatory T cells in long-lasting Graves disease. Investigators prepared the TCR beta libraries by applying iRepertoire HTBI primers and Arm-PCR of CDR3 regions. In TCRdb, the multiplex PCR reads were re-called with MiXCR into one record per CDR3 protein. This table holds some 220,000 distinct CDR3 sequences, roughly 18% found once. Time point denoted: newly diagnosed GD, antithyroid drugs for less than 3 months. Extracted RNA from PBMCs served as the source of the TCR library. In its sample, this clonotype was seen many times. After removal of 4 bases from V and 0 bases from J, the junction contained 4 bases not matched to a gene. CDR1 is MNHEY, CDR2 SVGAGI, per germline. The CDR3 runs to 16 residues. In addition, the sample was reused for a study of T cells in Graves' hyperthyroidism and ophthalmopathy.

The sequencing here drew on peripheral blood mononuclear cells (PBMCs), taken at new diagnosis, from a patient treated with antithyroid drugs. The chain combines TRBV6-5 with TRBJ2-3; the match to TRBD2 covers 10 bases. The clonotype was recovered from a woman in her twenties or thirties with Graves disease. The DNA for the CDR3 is TGTGCCAGCAGTTCCAAGACTAGCGGGAGCACAGATACGCAGTATTTT. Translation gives CASSSKTSGSTDTQYF.